The 20 T cell receptor beta chains listed next were all sequenced from one sample in a study of regulatory T cells in long-lasting Graves disease. Stated time point: persistent/refractory GD, antithyroid drugs over 5 years with positive TRAb. Preparation of the TCR library used RNA extracted from PBMCs. The TCR beta library used iRepertoire HTBI primers with Arm-PCR amplification of CDR3. TCRdb re-derived calls from the multiplex PCR reads in MiXCR, one entry per CDR3 protein. This sample has fewer than 450,000 distinct CDR3 sequences, with around 20% found just once. The material was peripheral blood mononuclear cells (PBMCs), obtained when the disease was refractory, from a patient treated with antithyroid drugs. These receptors all stem from a female donor with Graves disease.

J is TRBJ1-2 and V is TRBV5-5; 10 bases align to TRBD1. CDR1 is SGHKS, CDR2 YYEKEE, per germline (reference sequence). The CDR3 runs 13 residues. V was pared by 4 bases and J by 7 bases, with 4 bases of the junction left unmatched. The CDR3 nucleotides are TGTGCCAGCAGCCGACAGGGGGCGGGTGGCTACACCTTC. Translated, it gives CASSRQGAGGYTF.

There are a few counts of this clonotype. This chain links TRBV7-2 with TRBJ2-3, with 9 positions matching TRBD1. From germline, CDR1 is SGHTA and CDR2 FQGNSA. The CDR3 spans 16 residues. J gave up 1 base and V 4 bases, and 6 bases lay outside the gene matches. The DNA for the CDR3 is TGTGCCAGCAGCTATTTCCGGGACAGGGGCACAGATACGCAGTATTTT. It yields the protein CASSYFRDRGTDTQYF.

This clonotype was seen a few times. The gene calls are TRBV29-1 and TRBJ2-7; 12 positions agree with TRBD2. Germline loops: CDR1 SQVTM, CDR2 ANQGSEA. V lost 5 bases to trimming and J lost 3 bases; unmatched junction nucleotides: 2. This CDR3 has 13 amino acids. Here the CDR3 reads CSVLAGGFYEQYF. Written as DNA, the CDR3 is TGCAGCGTTCTAGCGGGAGGGTTCTACGAGCAGTACTTC.

This clonotype showed up just a few times. The chain joins TRBV28 to TRBJ1-2; D may be TRBD1 (6 bases). The CDR3 has 16 amino acids. V gave up 5 bases and J gave up 3 bases, with 19 bases separating them. Per germline, CDR1 MDHEN and CDR2 SYDVKM. The CDR3 DNA sequence: TGTGCCAGCAGTCGTCCCCCGGGCAGGGGCGACTATGGCTACACCTTC. Its translation: CASSRPPGRGDYGYTF.

The chain uses TRBV19 and TRBJ1-5; a weak D match, TRBD1 (6 bases). V was cut by 2 bases and J by 4 bases, with 15 bases left in between. Looked up from germline, CDR1 is LNHDA and CDR2 is SQIVND (reference sequence). The CDR3 is 16 amino acids. CDR3 sequence: CASSIPGRGYNQPQHF. DNA for the CDR3: TGTGCCAGTAGTATACCCGGGAGGGGGTATAATCAGCCCCAGCATTTT. Full variable domain (missing parts from reference TRBV19 and TRBJ1-5): DGGITQSPKYLFRKEGQNVTLSCEQNLNHDAMYWYRQDPGQGLRLIYYSQIVNDFQKGDIAEGYSVSREKKESFPLTVTSAQKNPTAFYLCASSIPGRGYNQPQHFGDGTRLSIL.

The chain is built from TRBV19 and TRBJ2-7; 12 bases fit TRBD2. Germline CDR1 reads LNHDA; CDR2 reads SQIVND (reference sequence). CDR3 length equals 14 residues. Trimming took 6 bases from V and 4 from J; bases not matched to a gene: 4. The CDR3 nucleotides read TGTGCCAGTAGGTGGACTAGCGGGATGTACGAGCAGTACTTC. Translating it yields CASRWTSGMYEQYF.

This clonotype was counted many times. This chain connects TRBV20-1 to TRBJ1-4; no clear D gene. The germline V gene has CDR1 DFQATT and CDR2 SNEGSKA (reference sequence). This CDR3 has 15 residues. Deletions cut 4 bases from V and 4 bases from J, with 16 bases between. The DNA of the CDR3 is TGCAGTGCTACAAATCCACGGATGGGTAATGAAAAACTGTTTTTT. Translated: CSATNPRMGNEKLFF.

This clonotype showed up just a few times. V gene TRBV7-9 combines with J gene TRBJ2-7; 9 nucleotides align to TRBD2. This CDR3 is built from 15 residues. V dropped 10 bases and J dropped 4; count of bases not matched to a gene: 14. Germline CDR1 is SEHNR and CDR2 is FQNEAQ (reference sequence). Here the CDR3 reads CATEGTAGGPYEQYF. For the CDR3, the DNA is TGTGCCACCGAAGGGACGGCGGGAGGGCCTTACGAGCAGTACTTC.

With regard to this clonotype: A read error may explain this, as a much larger clone is one base away. The V and J genes are TRBV20-1 and TRBJ1-1, with D unresolved. Looked up from germline, CDR1 is DFQATT and CDR2 is SNEGSKA (reference sequence). CDR3 size: 15 residues. Here the CDR3 DNA reads TGCAGTGCTAGAGATATGGGATCTATGAACACTGGAGCTTTCTTT. Its translation is CSARDMGSMNTGAFF.

This clonotype has more than one count but fewer than ten. The rearrangement uses TRBV7-2 and TRBJ1-1; D unclear. Looked up from germline, CDR1 is SGHTA and CDR2 is FQGNSA. The CDR3 runs 16 residues. The germline V and J ends were trimmed by 6 bases and 1 base, with 18 bases remaining between them. The CDR3 nucleotides are TGTGCCAGCAGTCATTTGGGGATGAATCGGAACACTGAAGCTTTCTTT. Translating gives CASSHLGMNRNTEAFF.

In its sample, this clonotype was seen many times. V gene TRBV24-1 combines with J gene TRBJ1-4; 7 nucleotides align to TRBD1. This CDR3 spans 15 amino acids. The germline gives CDR1 KGHDR, CDR2 SFDVKD. V shed 2 bases and J 3 bases; nucleotides not matched to a gene: 2. In nucleotides, the CDR3 is TGTGCCACCAGTGATTCCGGGACAGCTAATGAAAAACTGTTTTTT. It yields the protein CATSDSGTANEKLFF.

This clonotype was seen a handful of times. The chain joins TRBV10-3 to TRBJ1-1, with D uncertain. In germline, CDR1 is ENHRY, CDR2 SYGVKD. This CDR3 comprises 14 residues. The V end was cut by 4 bases, the J end by 1 base, with 10 bases between. CDR3 nucleotide sequence: TGTGCCATCAGTGGGCAACGGGAGAACACTGAAGCTTTCTTT. Its protein is CAISGQRENTEAFF.

The gene calls are TRBV2 and TRBJ2-5; 15 positions agree with TRBD2. V trimming: 6 bases; J trimming: 2 bases; junction bases outside the gene matches: 10. Germline CDR1 SNHLY, CDR2 FYNNEI. The CDR3 loop spans 18 amino acids. CDR3 sequence (DNA): TGTGCCAGCAGGGCCCGGACTAGCGGGGGGGCCCGGCAAGAGACCCAGTACTTC. It is translated as CASRARTSGGARQETQYF. Supplemented by reference TRBV2 and TRBJ2-5, the full variable domain reads EPEVTQTPSHQVTQMGQEVILRCVPISNHLYFYWYRQILGQKVEFLVSFYNNEISEKSEIFDDQFSVERPDGSNFTLKIRSTKLEDSAMYFCASRARTSGGARQETQYFGPGTRLLVL.

This clonotype showed up just a few times. This chain joins TRBV29-1 and TRBJ1-2; no clear D. The V end was cut by 1 base, the J end by 0 bases, with 6 bases between. CDR3 length: 13 residues. Germline V gene sequence: CDR1 SQVTM, CDR2 ANQGSEA. For the CDR3, the DNA is TGCAGCGTTGAAGGTCAGGCTAACTATGGCTACACCTTC. This codes for CSVEGQANYGYTF.

The table lists this clonotype with a few counts. One base away lies a much larger clone, so this may be a sequencing read error. V is TRBV28 and J is TRBJ1-5; D is unclear. V was clipped by 11 bases and J by 7 bases, with 15 bases between them. Germline CDR1 is MDHEN and CDR2 is SYDVKM. The CDR3 totals 12 residues. In DNA, the CDR3 is TGTGCCTGCGGTGTTTCGGGGCAGCCCCAGCATTTT. Its translation is CACGVSGQPQHF.

The rearrangement joins TRBV28 to TRBJ1-1, with 10 nucleotides matching TRBD1. The CDR3 length is 17 residues. The ends lost 1 base at V and 10 bases at J; junction bases unmatched: 15. CDR1 is MDHEN and CDR2 is SYDVKM in the germline V gene. The CDR3 reads CASSLFDGTGVVSGAFF. CDR3 bases: TGTGCCAGCAGTTTATTCGACGGGACAGGGGTTGTCTCTGGAGCTTTCTTT.

This rearrangement joins TRBV6-2 or TRBV6-3 to TRBJ1-5; D not resolved. Germline assignment: CDR1 MNHEY and CDR2 SVGEGT. With 7 bases removed from V and 3 bases from J, the gap between germline ends came to 10 bases. This CDR3 has 13 amino acids. The CDR3 coding sequence is TGTGCCAGCACCCTAGCGCCCAATCAGCCCCAGCATTTT. Protein sequence: CASTLAPNQPQHF.

V and J are TRBV15 and TRBJ2-4, with 11 nucleotides matching TRBD2. Germline V gives CDR1 LNHNV, CDR2 YYDKDF (reference sequence). The ends lost 0 bases at V and 16 bases at J; junction bases unmatched: 11. The CDR3 runs to 15 residues. Here the CDR3 reads CATSRDQLAGEVGYF. The CDR3 DNA is TGTGCCACCAGCAGAGATCAACTAGCGGGGGAAGTAGGATACTTC.

This clonotype was picked up a small number of times. V gene TRBV2 combines with J gene TRBJ2-2; D gene unclear. Germline CDR1 SNHLY, CDR2 FYNNEI. V lost 6 bases to trimming and J lost 0 bases, with 8 bases between them. This CDR3 spans 14 amino acids. The CDR3 protein is CASSLKANTGELFF. CDR3 DNA: TGTGCCAGCAGCCTGAAAGCGAACACCGGGGAGCTGTTTTTT.

V usage is TRBV7-9 and J usage is TRBJ2-7, with TRBD2 identical over 11 bases. After removal of 5 bases from V and 6 bases from J, the junction contained 12 bases not matched to a gene. This CDR3 contains 16 residues. Germline CDR1 SEHNR, CDR2 FQNEAQ (reference sequence). DNA of the CDR3: TGTGCCAGCAGCCCATCTAGCGGGAGGCTTCGTCTCGAGCAGTACTTC. It yields the protein CASSPSSGRLRLEQYF.